The next 20 T cell receptor beta chains were all read from a single sample in a study of shared clonotypes between healthy human individuals. Some clones are missing from TCRdb's copy, which holds only in-frame ones; the method was immunoSEQ multiplex PCR. The sample records roughly 2.1 million clones, roughly 91% being singletons. CD45RO negativity and positive selection for CCR7 defined naive CD8 cells, a population that excluded terminally differentiated effector memory CD45RA+ cells. Material for sequencing was naive CD8+ T cells from PBMCs. The origin of the receptors is a man aged 18 to 29 in good health. Some clones in this sample may be carry-over from other donors' samples.

The rearrangement links TRBV27 to TRBJ2-1, with 9 bases matching TRBD1. Germline trimming cut 5 bases from V and 6 bases from J; bases unmatched to any gene: 5. Germline V gene sequence: CDR1 MNHEY, CDR2 SMNVEV (reference sequence). The CDR3 consists of 14 residues. CDR3 sequence: CASSAGTGFNEQFF. CDR3 DNA: TGTGCCAGCAGTGCCGGGACAGGGTTCAATGAGCAGTTCTTC.

The gene calls are TRBV27 and TRBJ2-7; the D is unclear. The V end was cut by 4 bases, the J end by 9 bases, with 16 bases between. The CDR3 length is 13 residues. The germline V gene has CDR1 MNHEY and CDR2 SMNVEV (reference sequence). The CDR3 DNA sequence: TGTGCCAGCAGTTCAGGACCCCGTTTGGTGCAGTACTTC. Translation gives CASSSGPRLVQYF.

The V and J genes are TRBV27 and TRBJ2-5, with 7 bases fitting TRBD2. Germline V lookup: CDR1 MNHEY, CDR2 SMNVEV (reference sequence). The CDR3 loop spans 14 amino acids. With 3 bases clipped from V and 6 bases from J, the junction kept 7 bases outside the gene matches. CDR3 loop: CASSFTGGMQTQYF. Here the CDR3 DNA reads TGTGCCAGCAGTTTCACGGGGGGAATGCAGACCCAGTACTTC.

The chain recombines TRBV7-9 with TRBJ2-1, with 7 nucleotides matching TRBD2. Germline values: CDR1 SEHNR, CDR2 FQNEAQ (reference sequence). Trimming removed 5 bases from V and 5 bases from J; junction bases left unmatched: 12. The CDR3 is 16 amino acids. The CDR3 bases are TGTGCCAGCAGCCTCCCCTTGGGAGGGACCAACAATGAGCAGTTCTTC. It specifies CASSLPLGGTNNEQFF. The full variable domain, in which reference TRBV7-9 and TRBJ2-1 provide the parts outside the CDR3, is DTGVSQNPRHKITKRGQNVTFRCDPISEHNRLYWYRQTLGQGPEFLTYFQNEAQLEKSRLLSDRFSAERPKGSFSTLEIQRTEQGDSAMYLCASSLPLGGTNNEQFFGPGTRLTVL.

The chain links TRBV7-6 to TRBJ2-2; D gene unclear. The germline gives CDR1 SGHVS, CDR2 FNYEAQ. The V end lost 1 base, the J end lost 4 bases, and 13 bases lay between the germline ends. There are 16 residues in the CDR3. CDR3 nucleotide sequence: TGTGCCAGCAGCTTAGAAAGGCCTCCAGCCACCGGGGAGCTGTTTTTT. Translating it yields CASSLERPPATGELFF.

The chain joins TRBV6-6 to TRBJ2-1; 8 bases fit TRBD2. The CDR3 consists of 14 residues. Germline V gene lookup returns CDR1 MNHNY and CDR2 SVGAGI (reference sequence). V dropped 3 bases and J dropped 6; count of bases not matched to a gene: 4. The CDR3 region is CASSYTAGGNEQFF. CDR3 in DNA: TGTGCCAGCAGTTATACCGCGGGAGGCAATGAGCAGTTCTTC.

The chain carries TRBV7-9 and TRBJ2-2; the D call may be TRBD1 or TRBD2 (5 bases each). Germline CDR1 is SEHNR and CDR2 is FQNEAQ (reference sequence). The CDR3 runs 15 residues. V shed 5 bases and J shed 3 bases, with 13 bases lying between them. The CDR3 DNA reads TGTGCCAGCAGCCCGAGGGACCCGGACACCGGGGAGCTGTTTTTT. It yields the protein CASSPRDPDTGELFF.

Written as DNA, the CDR3 is TGTGCCAGCAGTCCTTGGACTACAACCGGGGAGCTGTTTTTT. Encoded protein: CASSPWTTTGELFF. J is TRBJ2-2 and V is TRBV28; D perhaps matches TRBD2 (6 bases). Germline-derived CDR1 and CDR2 are MDHEN and SYDVKM. The germline V and J ends were trimmed by 5 bases and 5 bases, with 12 bases remaining between them. The CDR3 runs to 14 residues.

The chain carries TRBV25-1 and TRBJ2-1, with 9 bases matching TRBD1. Trimming took 8 bases from V and 14 from J; bases not matched to a gene: 4. CDR3 length equals 10 residues. CDR1 is MGHDK, CDR2 SYGVNS, per germline. CDR3 sequence reads: CASYGQGKFF. The CDR3, as DNA: TGTGCCAGCTATGGACAGGGGAAGTTCTTC.

This clone was observed a single time. This chain links TRBV25-1 with TRBJ2-5; 9 nucleotides agree with TRBD1. Germline V gives CDR1 MGHDK, CDR2 SYGVNS. This CDR3 has 16 amino acids. V lost 1 base to trimming and J lost 3 bases; unmatched junction nucleotides: 6. Written as DNA, the CDR3 is TGTGCCAGCAGTGAATTCCCGGGACAGGGTAAAGAGACCCAGTACTTC. This codes for CASSEFPGQGKETQYF.

The rearrangement uses TRBV18 and TRBJ2-3; D remains ambiguous. Germline loops: CDR1 KGHSH, CDR2 LQKENI. The CDR3 contains 18 residues. Trimming pared 0 bases from V and 0 bases from J, leaving 16 bases between. CDR3: CASSPPTAGAFSTDTQYF. In DNA, the CDR3 is TGTGCCAGCTCACCACCTACGGCAGGAGCCTTTAGCACAGATACGCAGTATTTT.

The V gene is TRBV4-1, the J gene TRBJ1-4; D uncertain. CDR1 MGHRA and CDR2 YSYEKL come from the germline V gene. Between the trimmed V and J ends, which lost 1 base and 0 bases, there was a span of 6 bases. The length of the CDR3 is 15 residues. The CDR3 coding sequence is TGCGCCAGCAGCCAAGCAGGTACAACTAATGAAAAACTGTTTTTT. It codes for CASSQAGTTNEKLFF.

This clone was seen just once. The chain links TRBV6-5 to TRBJ1-1; D ambiguous. Trimming took off 0 bases at V and 1 base at J, with 9 bases between the two ends. This CDR3 contains 15 residues. CDR1 is MNHEY and CDR2 is SVGAGI in the germline V gene. The CDR3 DNA reads TGTGCCAGCAGTTACTCGCCAGGAAAGAACACTGAAGCTTTCTTT. Translating gives CASSYSPGKNTEAFF.

The chain is built from TRBV11-2 and TRBJ2-7; unclear D gene. Germline CDR1 SGHAT, CDR2 FQNNGV. V was shortened by 3 bases and J by 5 bases, with 14 bases between the two germline ends. This CDR3 has 14 residues. The CDR3: CASSLGWVRDEQYF. Written as DNA, the CDR3 is TGTGCCAGCAGCTTGGGATGGGTCCGGGACGAGCAGTACTTC.

The chain is built from TRBV11-2 and TRBJ2-2; TRBD1 matches at 9 bases. Germline values: CDR1 SGHAT, CDR2 FQNNGV. The CDR3 is 16 residues long. V lost 5 bases to trimming and J lost 1 base; unmatched junction nucleotides: 5. In DNA, the CDR3 is TGTGCCAGCAGCCCCCGGACAGGGGTGAACACCGGGGAGCTGTTTTTT. It yields the protein CASSPRTGVNTGELFF.

The rearrangement links TRBV27 to TRBJ2-7; 9 nucleotides line up with TRBD2. V trimming: 6 bases; J trimming: 5 bases; junction bases outside the gene matches: 8. This CDR3 spans 14 amino acids. Germline lookup yields CDR1 MNHEY and CDR2 SMNVEV (reference sequence). CDR3 sequence (DNA): TGTGCCAGCAGAGCGGGAGGCCTCCCCGACGAGCAGTACTTC. Translation: CASRAGGLPDEQYF.

The chain employs TRBV2 and TRBJ1-2; no firm D call. V was cut by 4 bases and J by 0 bases, with 9 bases left in between. The CDR3 is 14 residues long. From germline, CDR1 is SNHLY and CDR2 FYNNEI. CDR3 loop: CASSVSGANYGYTF. The CDR3 DNA follows: TGTGCCAGCAGTGTATCAGGAGCTAACTATGGCTACACCTTC.

This CDR3 is CASSYLEGQTQYF. CDR3 sequence (DNA): TGTGCCAGCAGTTACTTGGAGGGTCAGACCCAGTACTTC. V usage is TRBV6-5 and J usage is TRBJ2-5, with D tentatively TRBD2 (6 bases). Deletions cut 1 base from V and 6 bases from J, with 9 bases between. The CDR3 sequence is 13 residues long. Germline CDR1 is MNHEY and CDR2 is SVGAGI.

V gene TRBV5-4 combines with J gene TRBJ2-7; D not certain. Germline lookup yields CDR1 SGHNT and CDR2 YYREEE (reference sequence). The CDR3 has 14 residues. The ends were cut back, 0 bases at V and 5 bases at J, with 12 bases in the middle. The chain's CDR3 is CASSLDTGLNEQYF. For the CDR3, the DNA is TGTGCCAGCAGCTTGGACACGGGTCTGAACGAGCAGTACTTC.

The chain recombines TRBV11-3 with TRBJ2-2, with 13 nucleotides matching TRBD2. This CDR3 is built from 16 residues. J gave up 6 bases and V 3 bases, and 4 bases lay outside the gene matches. CDR1 is SGHNT, CDR2 YENEEA, per germline. This CDR3 reads CASSFTSGRASGELFF. The CDR3 nucleotides are TGTGCCAGCAGCTTTACTAGCGGGAGGGCCTCCGGGGAGCTGTTTTTT.